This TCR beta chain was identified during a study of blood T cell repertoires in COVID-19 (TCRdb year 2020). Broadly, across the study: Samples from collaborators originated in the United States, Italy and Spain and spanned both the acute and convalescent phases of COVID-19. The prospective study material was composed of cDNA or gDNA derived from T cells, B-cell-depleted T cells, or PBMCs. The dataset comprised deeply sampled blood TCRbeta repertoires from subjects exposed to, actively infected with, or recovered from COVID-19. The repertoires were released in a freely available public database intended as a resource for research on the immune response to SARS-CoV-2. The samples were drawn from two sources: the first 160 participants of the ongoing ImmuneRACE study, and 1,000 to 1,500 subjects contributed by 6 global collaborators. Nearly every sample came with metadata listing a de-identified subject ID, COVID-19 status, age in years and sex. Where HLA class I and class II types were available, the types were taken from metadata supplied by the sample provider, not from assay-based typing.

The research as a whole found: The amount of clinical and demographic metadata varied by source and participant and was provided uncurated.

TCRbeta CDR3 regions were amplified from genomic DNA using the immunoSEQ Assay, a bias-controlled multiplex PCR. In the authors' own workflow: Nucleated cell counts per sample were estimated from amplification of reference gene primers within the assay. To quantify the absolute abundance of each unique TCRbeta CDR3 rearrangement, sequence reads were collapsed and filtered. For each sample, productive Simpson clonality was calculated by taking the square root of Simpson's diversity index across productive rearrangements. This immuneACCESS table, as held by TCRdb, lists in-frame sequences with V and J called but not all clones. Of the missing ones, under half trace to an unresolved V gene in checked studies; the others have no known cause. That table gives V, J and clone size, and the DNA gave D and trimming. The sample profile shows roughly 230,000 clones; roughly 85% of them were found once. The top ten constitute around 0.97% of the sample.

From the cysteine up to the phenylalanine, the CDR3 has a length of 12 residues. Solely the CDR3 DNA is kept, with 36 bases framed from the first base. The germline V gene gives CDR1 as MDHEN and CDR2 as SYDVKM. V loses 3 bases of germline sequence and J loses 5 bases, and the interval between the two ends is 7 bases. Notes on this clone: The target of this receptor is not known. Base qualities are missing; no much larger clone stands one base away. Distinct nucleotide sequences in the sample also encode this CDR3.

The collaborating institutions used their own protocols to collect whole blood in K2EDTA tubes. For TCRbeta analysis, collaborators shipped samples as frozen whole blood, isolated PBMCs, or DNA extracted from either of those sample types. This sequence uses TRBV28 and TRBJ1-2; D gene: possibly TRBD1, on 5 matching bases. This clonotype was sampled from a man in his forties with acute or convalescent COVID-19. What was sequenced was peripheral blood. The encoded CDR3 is CASSLGGYGYTF. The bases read TGTGCCAGCAGTTTGGGGGGGTATGGCTACACCTTC.